The clone carrying this T cell receptor beta chain was picked up one time. This specimen comes from a study of blood T cell repertoires in COVID-19. Participants' reported clinical history set cohort assignment. Repertoires were generated with immunoSEQ multiplex PCR, while TCRdb's copy carries only in-frame clones and drops some. The sample shows some 290,000 clones, just over 90% of them seen only once. The CDR3 covers 13 residues. The ends lost 8 bases at V and 4 bases at J; junction bases unmatched: 5. Germline CDR1 is MNHEY and CDR2 is SVGAGI. The sample was PBMCs or T cells enriched from blood (not recorded which). The receptor was derived from a woman aged 35 to 49 with acute COVID-19. The chain combines TRBV6-5 with TRBJ1-5, with TRBD1 matching over 7 bases. The CDR3 nucleotides are TGTGCCAGCTCAGGGACAGAAAATCAGCCCCAGCATTTT. Its protein product is CASSGTENQPQHF.